The T cell receptor (beta chain) described here comes from a study of human T cells and chemical hapten exposure. This CDR3 spans 14 amino acids. The germline gives CDR1 SGHRS, CDR2 YFSETQ. V lost 0 bases, J lost 1 base, and 7 bases lay in between. TCRdb recomputed calls from the RACE reads with MiXCR, one row per CDR3 protein. The sample has about 160,000 distinct CDR3 sequences; approximately 30% are singletons. Study-level results: Patch test scores rose with PT1 expanded TCR counts, a positive correlation. Donors, who had alopecia, may show an immune response that differs from healthy people's. The number of TCRs above 1 in 1000 frequency did not change after DPC sensitization.

Time point meaning: patch test 3, about 24 weeks after DPC sensitization. Treatment given: therapeutic diphenylcyclopropenone sensitization with weekly scalp DPC. This clonotype was detected a few times. Its antigen is currently unknown. This clonotype originated in a woman aged 18-29 years with alopecia areata. Some clones in this sample may be carry-over from other donors' samples. The V call is TRBV5-1, the J call TRBJ1-2; D is undetermined. The input for sequencing was whole blood, taken in connection with sensitization to the hapten diphenylcyclopropenone (DPC). The CDR3 sequence is CASSLAGDNYGYTF. The DNA for the CDR3 is TGCGCCAGCAGCTTGGCAGGCGATAACTATGGCTACACCTTC.